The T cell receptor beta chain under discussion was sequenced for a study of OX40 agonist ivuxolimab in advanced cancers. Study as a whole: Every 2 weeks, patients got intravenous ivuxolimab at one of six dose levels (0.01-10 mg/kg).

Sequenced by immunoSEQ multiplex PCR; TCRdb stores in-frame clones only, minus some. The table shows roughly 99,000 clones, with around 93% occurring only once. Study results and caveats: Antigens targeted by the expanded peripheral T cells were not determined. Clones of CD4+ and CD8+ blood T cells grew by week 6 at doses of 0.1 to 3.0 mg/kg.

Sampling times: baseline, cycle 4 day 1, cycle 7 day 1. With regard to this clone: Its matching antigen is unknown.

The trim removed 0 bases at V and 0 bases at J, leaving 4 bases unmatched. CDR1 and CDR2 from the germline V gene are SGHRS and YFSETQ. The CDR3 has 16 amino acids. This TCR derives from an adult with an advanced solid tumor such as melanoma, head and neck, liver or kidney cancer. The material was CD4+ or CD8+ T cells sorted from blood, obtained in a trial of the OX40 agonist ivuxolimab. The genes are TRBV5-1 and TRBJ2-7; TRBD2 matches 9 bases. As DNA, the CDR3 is TGCGCCAGCAGCTTGGTAGCTAGCGGGGCCTCCTACGAGCAGTACTTC. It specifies CASSLVASGASYEQYF. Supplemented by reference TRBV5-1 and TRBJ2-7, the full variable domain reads KAGVTQTPRYLIKTRGQQVTLSCSPISGHRSVSWYQQTPGQGLQFLFEYFSETQRNKGNFPGRFSGRQFSNSRSEMNVSTLELGDSALYLCASSLVASGASYEQYFGPGTRLTVT.